What follows are 10 T cell receptor beta chains derived from one specimen sequenced in a study of CXCR3-negative and CXCR3-positive naive CD8 T cells. Their antigen targets remain unknown. The authors prepared UMI-labeled TRB cDNA libraries by 5' RACE. TCRdb processed the 5' RACE reads again and assigns one entry to each CDR3 protein, with no DNA. This table lists tens of thousands of distinct CDR3 sequences. Study-level results: Relative to CXCR3-negative naive cells, CXCR3-positive naive cells had more hydrophobic TRB CDR3s.

The sample consisted of naive CXCR3+ CD8+ T cells from blood. Subset: CD45RO-CCR7+CD27+CD95- naive CD8+ T cells expressing CXCR3 (TNR3+). The receptors originated from a human donor in good health. Some clones in this sample may be carry-over from other donors' samples.

J is TRBJ1-5 and V is TRBV7-8; the TCRdb D gene call, TRBD1, has no DNA to confirm it. The CDR3 contains 15 residues. The germline gives CDR1 SGHVS, CDR2 FQNEAQ. CDR3 sequence reads: CASSLDSDDRQPQHF.

The chain is built from TRBV2 and TRBJ2-5; the TRBD1 assignment by TCRdb is unverifiable without DNA. This CDR3 spans 15 amino acids. Germline CDR1 SNHLY, CDR2 FYNNEI. The CDR3 sequence: CASSQDTYNQETQYF.

This rearrangement joins TRBV29-1 to TRBJ2-1; TCRdb designates TRBD2, a call that cannot be tested without DNA. Germline V gives CDR1 SQVTM, CDR2 ANQGSEA. The CDR3 sequence is 15 residues long. CDR3 residues: CSVELAGDESNEQFF.

The chain uses TRBV12-3 or TRBV12-4 and TRBJ1-1. The CDR3 has 12 amino acids. Here the CDR3 reads CASSFSPTEAFF.

The chain couples TRBV28 to TRBJ2-5; lacking DNA, the TRBD2 call made by TCRdb goes unchecked. The CDR3 runs to 20 residues. CDR1 and CDR2 from the germline V gene are MDHEN and SYDVKM. CDR3: CASSPIPWTSGGAFRETQYF.

This chain uses TRBV6-4 with TRBJ2-3; TCRdb picks TRBD2, but there is no DNA to check that call. This CDR3 region has 15 residues. Germline CDR1 is MRHNA and CDR2 is SNTAGT. CDR3: CASSVLAGAQDTQYF.

The rearrangement joins TRBV12-3 or TRBV12-4 to TRBJ2-7. This CDR3 region has 14 residues. The CDR3 sequence is CASSPTRSTYEQYF.

This sequence joins TRBV28 and TRBJ2-4. The germline V gene has CDR1 MDHEN and CDR2 SYDVKM. This CDR3 comprises 16 residues. The CDR3 loop reads CASSQLLLLAKNIQYF.

The V call is TRBV28, the J call TRBJ1-1; the D gene TCRdb calls, TRBD1, cannot be checked with no DNA. The CDR3 length is 15 residues. Germline V gene data show CDR1 as MDHEN and CDR2 as SYDVKM. CDR3 sequence reads: CASSFPDRVDTEAFF.

The V and J genes are TRBV14 and TRBJ2-7. CDR3 length equals 16 residues. Germline CDR1 SGHDN, CDR2 FVKESK. The chain's CDR3 is CASSQDTVLSSYEQYF.